This TCR beta chain originates from a study of T-cell reconstitution after alpha-beta-depleted transplantation in children. Of note for this clonotype: The antigen is not known.

The germline V and J ends were trimmed by 6 bases and 7 bases, with 13 bases remaining between them. The CDR3 has 13 amino acids. Germline lookup yields CDR1 SNHLY and CDR2 FYNNEI. Unique molecular identifiers were incorporated into the prepared TCRbeta library. TCRdb passed the PCR reads through MiXCR, listing each CDR3 protein once. The top ten clones hold about 28% of a sample with about a million distinct CDR3 sequences, about 29% of them seen once. General observations from the study: The origin of alpha-beta T cells about two months after transplant was reportedly several hundred expanded graft clones.

The specimen was PBMCs, mostly from graft donor cells, collected 360 days after TCRalphabeta/CD19-depleted stem cell transplant. The rearrangement links TRBV2 to TRBJ1-5, with a weak D call TRBD1 (6 bases). This clonotype was sampled from a boy in the first two years of life who had a stem cell transplant for SCID, so the T cells may come from the graft donor. The CDR3 nucleotides are TGTGCCAGCAGAGGGACACCCCGGCAGCCCCAGCATTTT. Amino acid sequence: CASRGTPRQPQHF.